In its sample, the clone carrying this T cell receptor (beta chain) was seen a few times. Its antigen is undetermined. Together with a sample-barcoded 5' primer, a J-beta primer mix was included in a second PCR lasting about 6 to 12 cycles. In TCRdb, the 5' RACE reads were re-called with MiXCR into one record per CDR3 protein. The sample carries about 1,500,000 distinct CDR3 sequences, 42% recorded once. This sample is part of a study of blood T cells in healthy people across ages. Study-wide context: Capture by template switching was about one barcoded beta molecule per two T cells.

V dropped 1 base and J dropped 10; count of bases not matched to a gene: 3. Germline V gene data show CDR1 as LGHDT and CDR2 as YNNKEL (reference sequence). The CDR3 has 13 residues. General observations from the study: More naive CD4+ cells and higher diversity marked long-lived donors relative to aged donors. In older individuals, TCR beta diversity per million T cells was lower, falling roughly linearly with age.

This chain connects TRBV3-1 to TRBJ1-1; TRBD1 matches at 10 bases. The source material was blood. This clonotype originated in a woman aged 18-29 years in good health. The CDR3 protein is CASSQGTGGIAFF. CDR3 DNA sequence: TGTGCCAGCAGCCAAGGGACAGGGGGAATAGCTTTCTTT.